The clone carrying this TCR beta chain appeared many times. As yet, its antigen is unknown. By flow cytometry, patients selected for sequencing had shown an expansion of CD8+CD57+ cells. All participating patients were living with severe acquired aplastic anemia. This sample was taken from a study of CD8+CD57+ T cells in acquired aplastic anemia. Study-level background: Average DNA yield from sorted CD4+ and CD8+ cells was approximately 3 ug. Findings of the study overall: No significant difference in CD8+ Simpson's diversity was found between patients and controls. Roughly 29 was the count of CD8+ CDR3 sequences that patients shared with controls.

Genomic DNA constituted the template upon which TCR beta VDJ and CDR3 profiling was performed. TCRdb recomputed calls from the reads with MiXCR, one row per CDR3 protein. Of roughly 190,000 distinct CDR3 sequences listed, under 55% are singletons. V lost 1 base and J lost 14, with 14 bases in between. Germline CDR1 is SNHLY and CDR2 is FYNNEI. The length of the CDR3 is 12 residues. The chain couples TRBV2 to TRBJ2-5; D may correspond to TRBD1 or TRBD2 (6 bases each). The clonotype comes from a human donor with aplastic anemia. The source material was sorted CD4+, CD8+, or CD8+CD57+ T cells (not recorded which) from PBMCs. CDR3 protein: CASSEERPGAYF. The CDR3 bases are TGTGCCAGCAGTGAAGAGAGACCGGGGGCCTACTTC. The full variable domain, rest sourced from reference TRBV2 and TRBJ2-5, is EPEVTQTPSHQVTQMGQEVILRCVPISNHLYFYWYRQILGQKVEFLVSFYNNEISEKSEIFDDQFSVERPDGSNFTLKIRSTKLEDSAMYFCASSEERPGAYFGPGTRLLVL.